Presented here are 17 T cell receptor beta chains from one specimen sequenced in a study of blood T cell repertoires in COVID-19. Assay: immunoSEQ multiplex PCR; the TCRdb copy retains only in-frame clones and omits some. The sample lists 150,000 to 200,000 clones, around nine tenths occurring once. Sequences were obtained from peripheral blood. The receptors were gathered from a human donor in a cohort sampled during active COVID-19.

The genes are TRBV6-5 and TRBJ2-7; D gene uncertain. V was clipped by 11 bases and J by 0 bases, with 14 bases between them. Germline V gene sequence: CDR1 MNHEY, CDR2 SVGAGI. This CDR3 region has 13 residues. The CDR3 DNA reads as TGTGCCGTGCAATCAGCGTCCTCCTACGAGCAGTACTTC. Translated, it gives CAVQSASSYEQYF.

This chain uses TRBV6-5 with TRBJ2-4; tentatively, D is TRBD1 (5 bases). Trimming removed 9 bases at V and 7 bases at J, with 22 bases between. Germline CDR1 reads MNHEY; CDR2 reads SVGAGI. There are 15 residues in the CDR3. CDR3 in amino acids: CASTRQYETLNIQYF. The CDR3 DNA follows: TGTGCCAGTACCAGACAGTACGAAACTCTTAACATTCAGTACTTC.

V usage is TRBV6-5 and J usage is TRBJ2-3; a possible D gene is TRBD2 (7 bases). V lost 6 bases and J lost 4, with 14 bases in between. CDR1 MNHEY and CDR2 SVGAGI come from the germline V gene. The CDR3 has 14 residues. The DNA for the CDR3 is TGTGCCAGCAGGGGGGGGCATGTAGCAGATACGCAGTATTTT. Translating it yields CASRGGHVADTQYF.

Regarding this clone: Other DNA sequences in this specimen translate into the identical CDR3. The V gene is TRBV7-2, the J gene TRBJ2-7, with 9 positions matching TRBD1. V gave up 5 bases and J gave up 2 bases; unmatched junction bases: 4. The CDR3 extends over 14 amino acids. Germline V gene sequence: CDR1 SGHTA, CDR2 FQGNSA. CDR3 sequence reads: CASSTRQGAYEQYF. CDR3 DNA sequence: TGTGCCAGCAGCACCAGACAGGGGGCCTACGAGCAGTACTTC.

The genes are TRBV5-1 and TRBJ2-3; 7 bases agree with TRBD1. The CDR3 is made up of 14 amino acids. CDR1 is SGHRS and CDR2 is YFSETQ in the germline V gene. V gave up 1 base and J gave up 3 bases; unmatched junction bases: 2. The chain's CDR3 is CASSLTGETDTQYF. In nucleotides, the CDR3 is TGCGCCAGCAGCTTGACAGGGGAAACAGATACGCAGTATTTT.

The genes are TRBV30 and TRBJ2-7; no clear D gene. Per the germline V gene, CDR1 is GTSNPN and CDR2 is SVGIG (reference sequence). Between the trimmed V and J ends, which lost 1 base and 4 bases, there was a span of 14 bases. This CDR3 is built from 14 residues. The CDR3 sequence: CAWSGLGSLYEQYF. The CDR3 coding sequence is TGTGCCTGGAGTGGACTCGGATCCCTTTACGAGCAGTACTTC.

Details on this clone: One end of the junction varies from germline; a read error may be responsible. The sample holds other DNA sequences that translate to the same CDR3. The rearrangement links TRBV5-1 to TRBJ2-7, with D perhaps matching TRBD2 (5 bases). Germline-derived CDR1 and CDR2 are SGHRS and YFSETQ. The CDR3 has 13 amino acids. DNA of the CDR3: TGCGCCAGCAGTTTGGGCCGGGACTACGAGCAGTACTTC. This gives the protein CASSLGRDYEQYF.

The chain couples TRBV4-1 to TRBJ1-2; no clear D. Per germline, CDR1 MGHRA and CDR2 YSYEKL. Trimming stripped 0 bases from V and 4 bases from J, with 6 bases between. The CDR3 length is 13 residues. CDR3 sequence (DNA): TGCGCCAGCAGCCAAGAGTTGGCCTATGGCTACACCTTC. It is translated as CASSQELAYGYTF.

The gene calls are TRBV9 and TRBJ1-2, with a possible D match to TRBD1 (5 bases). In germline, CDR1 is SGDLS, CDR2 YYNGEE. Trimming pared 4 bases from V and 2 bases from J, leaving 18 bases between. CDR3 length: 16 residues. CDR3 DNA sequence: TGTGCCAGCAGCACGGGCGGGGGGTCTGCGAACTATGGCTACACCTTC. This codes for CASSTGGGSANYGYTF.

V usage is TRBV2 and J usage is TRBJ1-2, with 9 bases fitting TRBD1. The CDR3 totals 15 residues. The J segment lost 3 bases and the V segment lost 3 bases, leaving 5 bases of the junction unmatched. Germline CDR1 reads SNHLY; CDR2 reads FYNNEI. This CDR3 is CASSDGTGWDYGYTF. CDR3 bases: TGTGCCAGCAGTGATGGGACAGGGTGGGACTATGGCTACACCTTC. Full variable domain (missing parts from reference TRBV2 and TRBJ1-2): EPEVTQTPSHQVTQMGQEVILRCVPISNHLYFYWYRQILGQKVEFLVSFYNNEISEKSEIFDDQFSVERPDGSNFTLKIRSTKLEDSAMYFCASSDGTGWDYGYTFGSGTRLTVV.

The CDR3 sequence: CASSVDGVIEQYF. CDR3 sequence (DNA): TGTGCCAGCAGTGTAGACGGGGTGATCGAGCAGTACTTC. The chain is built from TRBV2 and TRBJ2-7, with D perhaps matching TRBD2 (5 bases). The V gene's germline CDR1 is SNHLY and CDR2 FYNNEI. Trimming removed 4 bases at V and 6 bases at J, with 13 bases between. The CDR3 spans 13 residues.

This clone has only one observation. The rearrangement uses TRBV9 and TRBJ2-2; 9 bases map to TRBD1. Germline CDR1 is SGDLS and CDR2 is YYNGEE. The CDR3 length is 15 residues. J gave up 4 bases and V 0 bases, and 1 base lay outside the gene matches. The CDR3 spells CASSVAQGATGELFF. As DNA, the CDR3 is TGTGCCAGCAGCGTAGCACAGGGGGCCACCGGGGAGCTGTTTTTT.

This clone was recorded a few times. The rearrangement uses TRBV5-1 and TRBJ2-1; the match to TRBD1 covers 7 bases. Looked up from germline, CDR1 is SGHRS and CDR2 is YFSETQ. The CDR3 has 15 residues. The V gene end was trimmed by 0 bases and the J gene end by 3 bases; junction bases not matched to a gene: 3. The CDR3 protein is CASSLAGQLYNEQFF. Here the CDR3 DNA reads TGCGCCAGCAGCTTGGCGGGACAGCTCTACAATGAGCAGTTCTTC.

This clone occurred once. This chain connects TRBV28 to TRBJ2-5; 7 bases agree with TRBD2. Germline CDR1 is MDHEN and CDR2 is SYDVKM. The length of the CDR3 is 18 residues. The trim removed 2 bases at V and 5 bases at J, leaving 17 bases unmatched. For the CDR3, the DNA is TGTGCCAGCAGTTTAAGACCCGGCGAAAAGCGGGACGGGGAGACCCAGTACTTC. This translates into CASSLRPGEKRDGETQYF.

This rearrangement joins TRBV6-1 to TRBJ2-7, with 9 bases that match TRBD2. The CDR3 extends over 16 amino acids. Unmatched junction bases numbered 4, after V lost 0 bases and J lost 1 base. Germline values: CDR1 MNHNS, CDR2 SASEGT. CDR3 in DNA: TGTGCCAGCAGTGAAGCCCATAGCGGGGGTTCCTACGAGCAGTACTTC. This gives the protein CASSEAHSGGSYEQYF.

The chain couples TRBV6-2 or TRBV6-3 to TRBJ1-5; no reliable D call. Germline V gene data show CDR1 as MNHEY and CDR2 as SVGEGT. CDR3 length: 13 residues. The V end lost 4 bases, the J end lost 1 base, and 5 bases lay between the germline ends. The CDR3 DNA is TGTGCCAGCAGTTTGAGCAGCAATCAGCCCCAGCATTTT. Its protein is CASSLSSNQPQHF.

This sequence joins TRBV29-1 and TRBJ1-2, with 7 positions matching TRBD1. The germline V gene encodes CDR1 SQVTM and CDR2 ANQGSEA. The junction had 8 bases not matched to a gene; V was cut back by 8 bases and J by 5 bases. The CDR3 has 12 amino acids. In DNA, the CDR3 is TGCAGCACCTCCGGGACAGTGTATGGCTACACCTTC. Its protein product is CSTSGTVYGYTF.